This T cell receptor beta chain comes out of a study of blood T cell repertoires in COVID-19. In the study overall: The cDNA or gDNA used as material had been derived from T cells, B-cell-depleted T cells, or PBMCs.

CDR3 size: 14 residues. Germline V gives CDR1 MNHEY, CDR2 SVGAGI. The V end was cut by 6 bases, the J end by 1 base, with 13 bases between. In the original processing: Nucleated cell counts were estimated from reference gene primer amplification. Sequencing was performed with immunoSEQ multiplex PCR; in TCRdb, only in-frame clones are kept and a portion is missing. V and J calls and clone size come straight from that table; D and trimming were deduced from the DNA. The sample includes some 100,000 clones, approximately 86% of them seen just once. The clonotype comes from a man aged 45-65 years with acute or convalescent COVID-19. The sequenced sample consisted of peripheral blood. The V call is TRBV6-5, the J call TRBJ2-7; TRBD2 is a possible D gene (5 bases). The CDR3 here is CASRPRDVSYEQYF. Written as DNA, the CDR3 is TGTGCCAGCAGACCACGGGATGTTTCCTACGAGCAGTACTTC.